Sequencing of this TCR beta chain was carried out in a study of beta chain features in type 1 diabetes. Whole-study findings and limits: Moderate but significant shortening of TCRB CDR3s was recorded in all four CD4+ subsets from Type 1 diabetes patients.

The CDR3 has 15 residues. The germline CDR1 and CDR2 sequences are MGHRA and YSYEKL. V lost 3 bases and J lost 3; bases outside the gene matches: 6. Expressed TCRB transcripts were sequenced, since all the RNA that had been isolated was reverse transcribed. The method was immunoSEQ multiplex PCR; TCRdb's version includes in-frame clones alone and lacks a portion of them. Of hundreds of thousands of clones listed, roughly 13% were seen once; the top ten hold 0.035% to 0.04%. This clone has more than one count but fewer than ten. Its specificity is not known. The chain recombines TRBV4-1 with TRBJ2-7; the match to TRBD2 covers 9 bases. The sequencing input was naive CD4+ T cells from blood. This receptor was obtained from a man between 18 and 35 years old with type 1 diabetes. The CDR3 sequence: CASSQGLAQGYEQYF. CDR3 nucleotides: TGCGCCAGCAGCCAGGGACTAGCCCAGGGCTACGAGCAGTACTTC.